Listed below are T cell receptor beta chains from one sample, sequenced in a study of T-cell reconstitution after alpha-beta-depleted transplantation in children. TCRdb re-called the PCR reads through MiXCR, storing one row per CDR3 protein. The repertoire consists of approximately 490,000 distinct CDR3 sequences, with 9.5% to 15% occurring once and the leading ten covering about 5%. The sequencing here drew on PBMCs from the stem cell graft donor, taken from the stem cell graft. Receptors originate from a human donor who donated a stem cell graft to a child with combined immunodeficiency. Both conserved end residues are part of each CDR3. Each record gives: J gene, clone size, D gene, V gene, CDR3 DNA, CDR3 protein. D genes are given only for firm matches. Where a row states a size, it is once, few, many or the class of an expanded clone; other rows omit it.

j_call: TRBJ1-2
clone_size: .
d_call: .
v_call: TRBV11-2
cdr3_nt: TGTGCCAGCAGCCTCAGACAGGACAGTTTCCCCCCCTTAGATGGCTACACCTTC
cdr3_aa: CASSLRQDSFPPLDGYTF

j_call: TRBJ1-2
clone_size: .
d_call: .
v_call: TRBV29-1
cdr3_nt: TGCAGCGTTGCAGGGCAGGCGTATGGCTACACCTTC
cdr3_aa: CSVAGQAYGYTF

j_call: TRBJ1-2
clone_size: few
d_call: TRBD1
v_call: TRBV11-1
cdr3_nt: TGTGCCAGCAGCTTGGGACAGGGCCGGAACTATGGCTACACCTTC
cdr3_aa: CASSLGQGRNYGYTF

j_call: TRBJ2-5
clone_size: .
d_call: .
v_call: TRBV5-1
cdr3_nt: TGCGCCAGCAGCTTGCGGGACCTGGAGACCCAGTACTTC
cdr3_aa: CASSLRDLETQYF

j_call: TRBJ1-1
clone_size: few
d_call: .
v_call: TRBV29-1
cdr3_nt: TGCAGCGTTCAAGGGAGGGGTCCCACTGAAGCTTTCTTT
cdr3_aa: CSVQGRGPTEAFF

j_call: TRBJ2-2
clone_size: many
d_call: .
v_call: TRBV29-1
cdr3_nt: TGCAGCGGGGACTTCAACACCGGGGAGCTGTTTTTT
cdr3_aa: CSGDFNTGELFF

j_call: TRBJ2-1
clone_size: .
d_call: .
v_call: TRBV6-1
cdr3_nt: TGTGCCAGCAGGGCACCGGGAGTAGGGCTCAATGAGCAGTTCTTC
cdr3_aa: CASRAPGVGLNEQFF

j_call: TRBJ2-6
clone_size: many
d_call: .
v_call: TRBV18
cdr3_nt: TGTGCCAGCTCACCACTTAGGACTGGGGCCAACGTCCTGACTTTC
cdr3_aa: CASSPLRTGANVLTF

j_call: TRBJ2-7
clone_size: few
d_call: .
v_call: TRBV13
cdr3_nt: TGTGCCAGCAGAGCCCGGGCCCACGACTTTTACGAGCAGTACTTC
cdr3_aa: CASRARAHDFYEQYF

j_call: TRBJ2-2
clone_size: .
d_call: .
v_call: TRBV12-3/TRBV12-4
cdr3_nt: TGTGCCAGCTATATTATAGGGGGGAACACCGGGGAGCTGTTTTTT
cdr3_aa: CASYIIGGNTGELFF

j_call: TRBJ2-1
clone_size: .
d_call: TRBD2
v_call: TRBV7-6
cdr3_nt: TGTGCCAGCAGCCTTGGGCGGGAGACGGATGAGCAGTTCTTC
cdr3_aa: CASSLGRETDEQFF

j_call: TRBJ2-7
clone_size: .
d_call: TRBD1
v_call: TRBV5-1
cdr3_nt: TGCGCCAGTGGCCGGGACAGGGAACACGAGCAGTACTTC
cdr3_aa: CASGRDREHEQYF

j_call: TRBJ2-5
clone_size: many
d_call: .
v_call: TRBV29-1
cdr3_nt: TGCAGCGTCGCGGGCTTGGGAGCCCAGTACTTC
cdr3_aa: CSVAGLGAQYF

j_call: TRBJ2-3
clone_size: many
d_call: .
v_call: TRBV6-2/TRBV6-3
cdr3_nt: TGTGCCAGCAGTTATTCAGAAGCAGATACGCAGTATTTT
cdr3_aa: CASSYSEADTQYF